The subject of this entry is one T cell receptor beta chain. This sample is part of a study of blood T cell repertoires in COVID-19. Per the original methods: By means of reference gene primer amplification, nucleated cell counts were estimated. Profiling relied on immunoSEQ multiplex PCR, and the TCRdb table lists in-frame clones only, not all of them. That table is the source of V, J and clone size, and D and trimming were worked out from the DNA. This sample has some 100,000 clones, with 60% to 85% found just once. The CDR3 runs to 12 residues. Germline V gives CDR1 SGDLS, CDR2 YYNGEE. The V segment lost 6 bases and the J segment 4 bases; nucleotides outside the gene matches: 2.

The sequence came from a man in his 70s with acute or convalescent COVID-19. V usage is TRBV9 and J usage is TRBJ2-3, with TRBD1 matching over 7 bases. Input material: peripheral blood. The CDR3, as DNA: TGTGCCAGCAATACAGGGGCAGATACGCAGTATTTT. Translation: CASNTGADTQYF. Based on the CDR3 plus reference TRBV9 and TRBJ2-3, the full variable domain is DSGVTQTPKHLITATGQRVTLRCSPRSGDLSVYWYQQSLDQGLQFLIQYYNGEERAKGNILERFSAQQFPDLHSELNLSSLELGDSALYFCASNTGADTQYFGPGTRLTVL.